This TCR beta chain was sequenced in a study of spatial heterogeneity in lung cancer. The ends were cut back, 2 bases at V and 8 bases at J, with 13 bases in the middle. This CDR3 has 13 amino acids. As to time point: sample taken at primary tumor resection. Sequencing covered unsorted whole RNA taken from tumor, nontumor lung or frozen PBMC. Study results and limitations: Circulating ubiquitous expanded tumor TCRs were observed more frequently at resection than at follow-up.

Each molecule of TCR cDNA was tagged with one unique molecular identifier. TCRdb called the 5' RACE reads again in MiXCR, with one record for every CDR3 protein. This sample has about 48,000 distinct CDR3 sequences, with approximately 5% found just once. This clonotype has ten or more counts. What it binds is not known. The sample in question was PBMCs, obtained at surgery. The source is a male donor with early-stage non-small cell lung cancer. The V and J genes are TRBV12-3 or TRBV12-4 and TRBJ2-7, with D unresolved. CDR3 region: CASSLNPGPQQYF. In DNA, the CDR3 is TGTGCCAGCAGTTTAAATCCAGGCCCTCAGCAGTACTTC.